The rows below give T cell receptor beta chains drawn from one sample of a study of long-term antiretroviral therapy in people with HIV. Sequencing was performed with immunoSEQ multiplex PCR; in TCRdb, only in-frame clones are kept and a portion is missing. The profile shows around 25,000 clones, roughly 90% of them singletons. This specimen consisted of unsorted PBMCs, obtained 1.8 years before starting antiretroviral therapy. The receptor set was obtained from a man between 45 and 60 years old with HIV. Each CDR3 is given with its conserved first and last residue. The D gene is left open where the match is weak. For some rows the clone size is stated as once, few or many, or as a class when expanded; others skip it.

size: .
J: TRBJ2-1
V: TRBV5-1
D: TRBD2
DNA: TGCGCCAGCAGCCAAAATAGCGGGAGCCCAGCGGGAGAGCAGTTCTTC
CDR3: CASSQNSGSPAGEQFF

size: .
J: TRBJ2-3
V: TRBV6-5
D: TRBD2
DNA: TGTGCCAGCAACCCAGCGGGGGGCACAGATACGCAGTATTTT
CDR3: CASNPAGGTDTQYF

size: .
J: TRBJ2-1
V: TRBV18
D: .
DNA: TGTGCCAGCTCACCGCCGGGCTCATTCAATGAGCAGTTCTTC
CDR3: CASSPPGSFNEQFF

size: .
J: TRBJ1-2
V: TRBV6-6
D: .
DNA: TGTGCCAGCAGTTACTCGACAAGGGGGGTAGGCTACACCTTC
CDR3: CASSYSTRGVGYTF

size: .
J: TRBJ2-5
V: TRBV5-1
D: TRBD1
DNA: TGCGCCAGCAGCTTGGGACAGGGAGCAGGGGAGACCCAGTACTTC
CDR3: CASSLGQGAGETQYF

size: .
J: TRBJ1-1
V: TRBV27
D: .
DNA: TGTGCCAGCAGTCCGCTTGGGGCCCTTAACACTGAAGCTTTCTTT
CDR3: CASSPLGALNTEAFF

size: .
J: TRBJ1-4
V: TRBV5-5
D: .
DNA: TGTGCCAGCAGCTTGCAGGTTGAGGGAAAACTGTTTTTT
CDR3: CASSLQVEGKLFF

size: few
J: TRBJ1-2
V: TRBV14
D: .
DNA: TGTGCCAGCAGCCAAGAAGGGGCAGGGCTTGGCTACACCTTC
CDR3: CASSQEGAGLGYTF

size: .
J: TRBJ2-7
V: TRBV7-2
D: TRBD2
DNA: TGTGCCAGCAGCCCCACTAGCGGGGGACAGTACGAGCAGTACTTC
CDR3: CASSPTSGGQYEQYF

size: .
J: TRBJ2-1
V: TRBV10-3
D: TRBD1
DNA: TGTGCCACCCAGGACAGGACAGGTGGTTCGTACAATGAGCAGTTCTTC
CDR3: CATQDRTGGSYNEQFF

size: .
J: TRBJ2-3
V: TRBV5-6
D: .
DNA: TGTGCCAGCAACACCGTGGGGGGCCTGGCAGATACGCAGTATTTT
CDR3: CASNTVGGLADTQYF

size: .
J: TRBJ2-6
V: TRBV2
D: .
DNA: TGTGCCAGCATTACTAGACAGTTCTCTGGGGCCAACGTCCTGACTTTC
CDR3: CASITRQFSGANVLTF

size: few
J: TRBJ1-6
V: TRBV6-6
D: .
DNA: TGTGCCAGCAGTCCAGATTCACCCCTCCACTTT
CDR3: CASSPDSPLHF

size: .
J: TRBJ1-6
V: TRBV27
D: .
DNA: TGTGCCAGCAGTTTATGGGCAGGGCCCTATAATTCACCCCTCCACTTT
CDR3: CASSLWAGPYNSPLHF

size: .
J: TRBJ1-3
V: TRBV4-1
D: .
DNA: TGCGCCAGCAGCCAAAGCCACTCTGGAAACACCATATATTTT
CDR3: CASSQSHSGNTIYF

size: .
J: TRBJ2-5
V: TRBV7-3
D: .
DNA: TGTGCCAGCAGCTTAGTCCCCGGCTACCAAGAGACCCAGTACTTC
CDR3: CASSLVPGYQETQYF

size: once
J: TRBJ1-1
V: TRBV28
D: .
DNA: TGTGCCAGCAGTTTATTTTGGGGGGTGAACACTGAAGCTTTCTTT
CDR3: CASSLFWGVNTEAFF

size: .
J: TRBJ1-4
V: TRBV18
D: .
DNA: TGTGCCAGCTCACCTCGCCTTCTTCGGGACGGGAATGAAAAACTGTTTTTT
CDR3: CASSPRLLRDGNEKLFF

size: .
J: TRBJ2-5
V: TRBV28
D: .
DNA: TGTGCCAGCCATGGGTCCCCGGGGACCCCTGTGGAGACCCAGTACTTC
CDR3: CASHGSPGTPVETQYF

size: .
J: TRBJ1-2
V: TRBV12-5
D: TRBD1
DNA: TGTGCTAGTGGTTTGGGACAGGGGAATGGCTACACCTTC
CDR3: CASGLGQGNGYTF

size: .
J: TRBJ2-4
V: TRBV28
D: .
DNA: TGTGCCAGCATGTATCACGACATTCAGTACTTC
CDR3: CASMYHDIQYF

size: .
J: TRBJ1-2
V: TRBV4-3
D: .
DNA: TGCGCCAGCAGCCAAGTACGTCGGTCGGGGGTTATTGGCTACACCTTC
CDR3: CASSQVRRSGVIGYTF

size: .
J: TRBJ2-3
V: TRBV5-4
D: TRBD1
DNA: TGTGCCAGCAGGCCCGGGACAGGGGTATCAGATACGCAGTATTTT
CDR3: CASRPGTGVSDTQYF

size: .
J: TRBJ1-1
V: TRBV5-1
D: .
DNA: TGCGCCAGCAGCTCTTTGGGTGGGGACACTGAAGCTTTCTTT
CDR3: CASSSLGGDTEAFF

size: once
J: TRBJ1-6
V: TRBV7-2
D: .
DNA: TGTGCCAGCCACAGACAGAGAAATTCACCCCTCCACTTT
CDR3: CASHRQRNSPLHF

size: .
J: TRBJ1-4
V: TRBV28
D: .
DNA: TGTGCCAGCAGTTTTTTGGGCAGTTATAATGAAAAACTGTTTTTT
CDR3: CASSFLGSYNEKLFF

size: .
J: TRBJ1-2
V: TRBV19
D: .
DNA: TGTGCCAGTAGTATCTCTGTGGGGAGTGGCTACACCTTC
CDR3: CASSISVGSGYTF

size: .
J: TRBJ2-5
V: TRBV11-1
D: .
DNA: TGTGCCAGCAGTCAAGCGGGGACACAAGAGACCCAGTACTTC
CDR3: CASSQAGTQETQYF

size: .
J: TRBJ1-1
V: TRBV19
D: .
DNA: TGTGCCAGTAGTATTGGCGGGGGCGCTTGGAACACTGAAGCTTTCTTT
CDR3: CASSIGGGAWNTEAFF

size: .
J: TRBJ1-3
V: TRBV5-5
D: .
DNA: TGTGCCAGCAGCCCCTGGGACACGCGGGCAGAGTCTGGAAACACCATATATTTT
CDR3: CASSPWDTRAESGNTIYF

size: .
J: TRBJ1-2
V: TRBV25-1
D: .
DNA: TGTGCCAGCAGGAAGGACAGCTATGGCTACACCTTC
CDR3: CASRKDSYGYTF